What follows are 14 T cell receptor beta chains derived from one specimen sequenced in a study of vaccination effects on CD4 cells after COVID-19. Sequenced by immunoSEQ multiplex PCR; TCRdb stores in-frame clones only, minus some. The data hold around 40,000 clones, with just under 75% observed a single time. ViraFEST expansion of antigen-specific CD4+ T cells with viral peptide pools preceded sequencing. Having been cultured for less than 12 days, the cells underwent CD4+ T cell isolation. The infection with SARS-CoV-2 (confirmed by PCR) occurred in this person between March and December 2020. No antigen has been assigned to these receptors. The specimen comprised CD4+ T cells from PBMCs cultured with a peptide pool, sampled before COVID-19 vaccination. The source is a human donor who had a prior SARS-CoV-2 infection.

The chain recombines TRBV9 with TRBJ2-1, with TRBD2 matching over 7 bases. Looked up from germline, CDR1 is SGDLS and CDR2 is YYNGEE. V was pared by 4 bases and J by 2 bases, with 6 bases of the junction left unmatched. The CDR3 covers 15 residues. CDR3: CASSPMGGTYNEQFF. The DNA for the CDR3 is TGTGCCAGCAGCCCAATGGGGGGGACCTACAATGAGCAGTTCTTC.

This sequence joins TRBV5-1 and TRBJ1-4; D is possibly TRBD1 (5 bases). The V end lost 4 bases, the J end lost 10 bases, and 23 bases lay between the germline ends. The CDR3 is 16 amino acids. Germline CDR1 and CDR2: SGHRS and YFSETQ. In DNA form, the CDR3 reads TGCGCCAGCAGCGAGACGTCTAACTTGTCCGGGGGAAAACTGTTTTTT. This sequence encodes CASSETSNLSGGKLFF.

This chain joins TRBV5-1 and TRBJ2-7; 8 nucleotides agree with TRBD1. With V trimmed by 0 bases and J by 3 bases, 5 bases remained unmatched. The CDR3 covers 15 residues. Germline loops: CDR1 SGHRS, CDR2 YFSETQ. The CDR3 reads CASSLAAGGSYEQYF. DNA of the CDR3: TGCGCCAGCAGCTTGGCGGCAGGGGGCAGCTACGAGCAGTACTTC.

This clone showed up just once. This chain joins TRBV27 and TRBJ1-2; no definite D call. V gave up 6 bases and J gave up 3 bases, with 11 bases separating them. This CDR3 has 13 residues. Germline CDR1 MNHEY, CDR2 SMNVEV (reference sequence). CDR3 amino acids: CASSLVRDYGYTF. CDR3 nucleotides: TGTGCCAGCAGCTTAGTCAGAGACTATGGCTACACCTTC.

This clone was seen only a few times. The junction does not match germline at one end; this may be a read error. The chain carries TRBV7-7 and TRBJ2-5; D perhaps matches TRBD1 (6 bases). This CDR3 spans 16 amino acids. Germline CDR1 SSHAT, CDR2 FNYEAQ (reference sequence). The CDR3, as DNA: TGTGCTAGCAGCTTAGCGAGGGCAGGGGAAAGAGAGACCCAGTACTTC. This codes for CASSLARAGERETQYF.

The rearrangement joins TRBV18 to TRBJ1-3; 8 positions match TRBD1. The V and J ends lost 3 bases and 4 bases, in that order; junction bases with no gene match: 11. The CDR3 has 17 residues. Germline V gene sequence: CDR1 KGHSH, CDR2 LQKENI. The CDR3 nucleotides read TGTGCCAGCTCACCGACCCCCGGACAGGGTGAGGGAAACACCATATATTTT. Amino acids: CASSPTPGQGEGNTIYF.

This sequence joins TRBV6-5 and TRBJ1-2; the D is unclear. V gave up 8 bases and J gave up 8 bases, with 15 bases separating them. The length of the CDR3 is 12 residues. Germline V lookup: CDR1 MNHEY, CDR2 SVGAGI. The CDR3 DNA sequence: TGTGCCAGCGGAACCCCTTGGCGAGGCTACACCTTC. As protein: CASGTPWRGYTF.

The rearrangement uses TRBV7-6 and TRBJ2-5, with TRBD2 identical over 9 bases. Looked up from germline, CDR1 is SGHVS and CDR2 is FNYEAQ. This CDR3 has 19 residues. V shed 1 base, J shed 5 bases, and the junction held 17 bases outside the gene matches. The CDR3 DNA follows: TGTGCCAGCAGCTTAGAGCCAACTCCCTCCAGCGGGGGGCGGGAGACCCAGTACTTC. Its protein is CASSLEPTPSSGGRETQYF.

The chain uses TRBV4-3 and TRBJ2-1; no firm D call. The V gene lost 2 bases and the J gene lost 3 bases, with 11 bases spanning the gap. Germline V gene lookup returns CDR1 LGHNA and CDR2 YSLEER. The CDR3 is 15 amino acids. This CDR3 is CASSQYRDFYNEQFF. In DNA form, the CDR3 reads TGCGCCAGCAGCCAATATAGGGATTTCTACAATGAGCAGTTCTTC.

DNA for the CDR3: TGCGCCAGCAGCCGGGTAAGGCAGAATGATGCAGATACGCAGTATTTT. This sequence encodes CASSRVRQNDADTQYF. The chain recombines TRBV4-3 with TRBJ2-3; D is uncertain. This CDR3 is 16 amino acids long. Germline values: CDR1 LGHNA, CDR2 YSLEER. V was clipped by 4 bases and J by 4 bases, with 18 bases between them.

The chain links TRBV6-5 to TRBJ2-2; D is unresolved. The germline V gene encodes CDR1 MNHEY and CDR2 SVGAGI. The CDR3 is made up of 12 amino acids. V lost 4 bases, J lost 4 bases, and 4 bases lay in between. The CDR3 DNA is TGTGCCAGCAGTTTCATCACCGGGGAGCTGTTTTTT. This gives the protein CASSFITGELFF.

This clone was counted a few times. The V gene is TRBV5-1, the J gene TRBJ2-1, with TRBD2 identical over 8 bases. Unmatched junction bases numbered 7, after V lost 0 bases and J lost 8 bases. The CDR3 has 15 residues. Germline V gives CDR1 SGHRS, CDR2 YFSETQ. Here the CDR3 reads CASSLGTSWTHEQFF. The DNA of the CDR3 is TGCGCCAGCAGCTTGGGGACTAGCTGGACTCATGAGCAGTTCTTC.

The chain carries TRBV25-1 and TRBJ2-1; D is possibly TRBD2 (6 bases). V shed 3 bases and J shed 8 bases, with 11 bases lying between them. This CDR3 comprises 13 residues. Germline lookup yields CDR1 MGHDK and CDR2 SYGVNS. The CDR3 bases are TGTGCCAGCAGTGAGATCGGGGGTCATGAGCAGTTCTTC. Its translation: CASSEIGGHEQFF.

Only a few counts were recorded for this clone. The CDR3 DNA reads as TGCAGCGTCGAGGGGCGCTACAATGAGCAGTTCTTC. It encodes CSVEGRYNEQFF. The chain joins TRBV29-1 to TRBJ2-1; D possibly uses TRBD1 or TRBD2 (5 bases each). Germline CDR1 SQVTM, CDR2 ANQGSEA. V gave up 6 bases and J gave up 3 bases, with 9 bases separating them. The CDR3 loop spans 12 amino acids.